Each of the 12 T cell receptor beta chains below was sequenced from the same sample in a study of cytomegalovirus exposure and HLA in healthy donors. PCR involved 60 Vbeta and 13 Jbeta primers. Method: immunoSEQ multiplex PCR; TCRdb's copy keeps in-frame clones and lacks some. The sample shows roughly 120,000 clones, just under 75% of them seen only once. Source material: PBMCs. These receptors all come from a man aged 55 to 70 in good health and CMV-seropositive.

This sequence joins TRBV6-6 and TRBJ2-2; maybe TRBD2 (6 bases). The germline V gene encodes CDR1 MNHNY and CDR2 SVGAGI (reference sequence). The CDR3 is 14 residues long. Trimming removed 7 bases from V and 5 bases from J, with 14 bases in between. CDR3 in amino acids: CASNTQEGTGELFF. The CDR3 nucleotides read TGTGCCAGCAACACCCAGGAGGGGACCGGGGAGCTGTTTTTT.

This chain connects TRBV6-5 to TRBJ2-2; D gene ambiguous. Trimming stripped 5 bases from V and 1 base from J, with 8 bases between. The germline CDR1 and CDR2 sequences are MNHEY and SVGAGI. The length of the CDR3 is 14 residues. The CDR3 DNA is TGTGCCAGCAGTAATGGCCAGAACACCGGGGAGCTGTTTTTT. It is translated as CASSNGQNTGELFF.

This clone has just one count. The V call is TRBV18, the J call TRBJ1-6; 7 nucleotides line up with TRBD1. The CDR3 consists of 14 residues. Trimming removed 3 bases from V and 10 bases from J; junction bases left unmatched: 6. Germline CDR1 reads KGHSH; CDR2 reads LQKENI. CDR3 residues: CASSPGTVGSPLHF. The CDR3 coding sequence is TGTGCCAGCTCACCCGGGACAGTAGGGTCACCCCTCCACTTT.

The rearrangement uses TRBV9 and TRBJ2-2; 9 bases fit TRBD2. CDR1 and CDR2 from the germline V gene are SGDLS and YYNGEE. The CDR3 has 16 residues. V trimming: 4 bases; J trimming: 5 bases; junction bases outside the gene matches: 9. The CDR3 sequence: CASSFRAGGGTGELFF. Here the CDR3 DNA reads TGTGCCAGCAGCTTCCGAGCGGGGGGCGGGACCGGGGAGCTGTTTTTT.

This clone is a singleton in its sample. The CDR3 reads CASGGASLETQYF. CDR3 DNA sequence: TGTGCCAGCGGGGGGGCAAGCCTGGAGACCCAGTACTTC. This sequence joins TRBV6-6 and TRBJ2-5, with TRBD2 as a possible D gene (7 bases). From germline, CDR1 is MNHNY and CDR2 SVGAGI (reference sequence). CDR3 size: 13 residues. Trimming took off 8 bases at V and 5 bases at J, with 15 bases between the two ends.

The chain employs TRBV9 and TRBJ1-6, with a possible D match to TRBD1 (5 bases). Trimming pared 3 bases from V and 2 bases from J, leaving 9 bases between. CDR3 length equals 15 residues. CDR1 SGDLS and CDR2 YYNGEE come from the germline V gene. The CDR3 spells CASSDSTAYNSPLHF. The CDR3 DNA reads TGTGCCAGCAGCGACTCGACAGCCTATAATTCACCCCTCCACTTT.

This clone was seen more than once but under ten times. The chain recombines TRBV6-6 with TRBJ1-1; maybe TRBD1 (6 bases). CDR1 MNHNY and CDR2 SVGAGI come from the germline V gene (reference sequence). CDR3 length: 13 amino acids. Trimming left V 2 bases short and J 8 bases short, with 12 bases between. CDR3 sequence: CASSYGNTGEAFF. DNA for the CDR3: TGTGCCAGCAGTTACGGAAATACAGGGGAAGCTTTCTTT.

This clone was counted many times. The J gene is TRBJ1-4, the V gene TRBV5-1; 9 bases agree with TRBD1. V gave up 4 bases and J gave up 6 bases; unmatched junction bases: 16. The CDR3 spans 18 residues. Germline V gives CDR1 SGHRS, CDR2 YFSETQ. The CDR3 DNA sequence: TGCGCCAGCAGCCCAAGTCCCGGGACAGGGTTTGGGGATGAAAAACTGTTTTTT. Residues: CASSPSPGTGFGDEKLFF.

A note on this clone: The junction does not match germline at one end; this may be a read error. The chain couples TRBV2 to TRBJ2-3; 9 positions match TRBD1. The CDR3 length is 15 residues. The V gene's germline CDR1 is SNHLY and CDR2 FYNNEI. The CDR3 DNA reads as TGTGCCAGCAGGGAAGACAGGGGGTTCACAGATACGCAGTATTTT. Its translation: CASREDRGFTDTQYF. The full variable domain, rest sourced from reference TRBV2 and TRBJ2-3, is EPEVTQTPSHQVTQMGQEVILRCVPISNHLYFYWYRQILGQKVEFLVSFYNNEISEKSEIFDDQFSVERPDGSNFTLKIRSTKLEDSAMYFCASREDRGFTDTQYFGPGTRLTVL.

The chain recombines TRBV5-1 with TRBJ2-3, with D maybe TRBD2 (5 bases). This CDR3 contains 15 residues. V lost 0 bases and J 2 bases, leaving 10 bases between the germline ends. Germline V CDR1 and CDR2: SGHRS, YFSETQ. The CDR3 is CASSLALATTDTQYF. For the CDR3, the DNA is TGCGCCAGCAGCTTGGCCCTAGCTACCACAGATACGCAGTATTTT.

In nucleotides, the CDR3 is TGTGCCATCAGTGAGTCATCGCGGTCCTCCTACAATGAGCAGTTCTTC. Its translation is CAISESSRSSYNEQFF. The chain uses TRBV10-3 and TRBJ2-1; D is undetermined. Looked up from germline, CDR1 is ENHRY and CDR2 is SYGVKD. This CDR3 contains 16 residues. V lost 0 bases and J lost 0, with 9 bases in between.

The gene calls are TRBV5-1 and TRBJ1-1; 7 bases agree with TRBD1. The V gene's germline CDR1 is SGHRS and CDR2 YFSETQ. Trimming at V came to 4 bases and at J to 4 bases, leaving 10 bases not matched to a gene. The CDR3 is 15 residues long. CDR3 sequence: CASSPSGGRVTEAFF. CDR3 nucleotide sequence: TGCGCCAGCAGCCCCTCAGGGGGTCGGGTCACTGAAGCTTTCTTT. The full variable domain, rest sourced from reference TRBV5-1 and TRBJ1-1, is KAGVTQTPRYLIKTRGQQVTLSCSPISGHRSVSWYQQTPGQGLQFLFEYFSETQRNKGNFPGRFSGRQFSNSRSEMNVSTLELGDSALYLCASSPSGGRVTEAFFGQGTRLTVV.